This entry lists 28 T cell receptor beta chains sequenced from one sample in a study of CD8 T cells in Susac syndrome. Random hexamers primed reverse transcription of roughly 0.5 to 1 ug RNA. TCRdb re-called the immunoSEQ multiplex PCR reads through MiXCR, storing one row per CDR3 protein. The data show about 100,000 distinct CDR3 sequences, about 95% seen once. Sequencing used CD8+ T cells from PBMCs. The receptor set was obtained from a human donor with Susac syndrome.

This clonotype came up once. V usage is TRBV25-1 and J usage is TRBJ1-6, with TRBD1 matching 7 bases. This CDR3 region has 14 residues. The germline V gene encodes CDR1 MGHDK and CDR2 SYGVNS. The junction had 5 bases not matched to a gene; V was cut back by 5 bases and J by 7 bases. In nucleotides, the CDR3 is TGTGCCAGCAGTACGGGACAGATCAATTCACCCCTCCACTTT. This translates into CASSTGQINSPLHF.

The rearrangement joins TRBV9 to TRBJ2-7; D ambiguous. The CDR3 runs to 15 residues. The V gene's germline CDR1 is SGDLS and CDR2 YYNGEE. The V gene lost 2 bases and the J gene lost 6 bases, with 18 bases spanning the gap. For the CDR3, the DNA is TGTGCCAGCAGCGTCACAGAACTACCCTTCGGCGAGCAGTACTTC. Amino acid sequence: CASSVTELPFGEQYF.

This chain joins TRBV29-1 and TRBJ2-6, with D uncertain. CDR1 is SQVTM, CDR2 ANQGSEA, per germline. V lost 4 bases to trimming and J lost 4 bases, with 8 bases between them. The CDR3 spans 13 residues. CDR3 residues: CSVGSGGANVLTF. The CDR3, as DNA: TGCAGCGTTGGTTCTGGCGGGGCCAACGTCCTGACTTTC.

This clonotype was found once. This chain uses TRBV15 with TRBJ2-7; 8 positions match TRBD1. V trimming: 5 bases; J trimming: 0 bases; junction bases outside the gene matches: 9. Germline loops: CDR1 LNHNV, CDR2 YYDKDF (reference sequence). The CDR3 runs to 16 residues. CDR3: CATSHKRQGSSYEQYF. The CDR3 region has the DNA TGTGCCACCAGCCACAAAAGACAGGGGAGCTCCTACGAGCAGTACTTC.

V and J are TRBV29-1 and TRBJ2-2; TRBD1 matches at 7 bases. With 7 bases clipped from V and 2 bases from J, the junction kept 7 bases outside the gene matches. Germline V gives CDR1 SQVTM, CDR2 ANQGSEA. This CDR3 is 14 amino acids long. The CDR3: CSGSGTDNTGELFF. CDR3 in DNA: TGCAGCGGATCCGGGACAGACAACACCGGGGAGCTGTTTTTT.

This chain uses TRBV18 with TRBJ2-7; perhaps D is TRBD1 or TRBD2 (5 bases each). Trimming shortened V by 0 bases and J by 5 bases, and 20 bases separated the two germline ends. Germline V gene data show CDR1 as KGHSH and CDR2 as LQKENI. This CDR3 region has 17 residues. CDR3 nucleotide sequence: TGTGCCAGCTCACCACCGTTAGGGGTTGGACTTTCCCACGAGCAGTACTTC. Translation: CASSPPLGVGLSHEQYF.

The chain is built from TRBV6-5 and TRBJ2-2; D remains unclear. CDR3 length: 15 residues. CDR1 MNHEY and CDR2 SVGAGI come from the germline V gene. V lost 5 bases to trimming and J lost 10 bases, with 20 bases between them. CDR3 amino acids: CASSLSRRRSVELFF. The DNA for the CDR3 is TGTGCCAGCAGTCTCTCCCGTCGGCGGTCGGTGGAGCTGTTTTTT.

The V and J genes are TRBV15 and TRBJ2-1; D is unresolved. The CDR3 is 16 amino acids. The V gene lost 3 bases and the J gene lost 0 bases, with 12 bases spanning the gap. The germline CDR1 and CDR2 sequences are LNHNV and YYDKDF (reference sequence). This CDR3 is CATSSPEVSSYNEQFF. For the CDR3, the DNA is TGTGCCACCAGCAGTCCAGAGGTTAGCTCCTACAATGAGCAGTTCTTC.

The chain couples TRBV5-1 to TRBJ2-1; 7 nucleotides agree with TRBD1. The germline CDR1 and CDR2 sequences are SGHRS and YFSETQ. There are 11 residues in the CDR3. J lost 14 bases, V lost 0 bases, and 2 bases had no gene match. The CDR3 nucleotides are TGCGCCAGCAGCTTGGAGGGGGCGGAGTTCTTC. It specifies CASSLEGAEFF.

This clonotype was detected once. J is TRBJ2-7 and V is TRBV20-1, with TRBD1 matching 8 bases. The CDR3 runs to 13 residues. The V gene's germline CDR1 is DFQATT and CDR2 SNEGSKA (reference sequence). The trim removed 3 bases at V and 4 bases at J, leaving 5 bases unmatched. In DNA form, the CDR3 reads TGCAGTGCTAGGGACAGGGCAGAGTACGAGCAGTACTTC. It yields the protein CSARDRAEYEQYF.

The rearrangement uses TRBV6-4 and TRBJ2-1, with TRBD2 matching 7 bases. The CDR3 loop spans 13 amino acids. J was trimmed by 7 bases and V by 2 bases; bases with no gene match: 2. Germline V gene sequence: CDR1 MRHNA, CDR2 SNTAGT. The CDR3 loop is CASSDGEGNEQFF. For the CDR3, the DNA is TGTGCCAGCAGTGACGGGGAGGGTAATGAGCAGTTCTTC.

V usage is TRBV5-1 and J usage is TRBJ2-7, with a possible D match to TRBD1 (6 bases). Trimming shortened V by 2 bases and J by 4 bases, and 13 bases separated the two germline ends. This CDR3 is 14 amino acids long. Germline V CDR1 and CDR2: SGHRS, YFSETQ. Here the CDR3 DNA reads TGCGCCAGCAGCTTAGGGGGAGAAAGGTACGAGCAGTACTTC. This gives the protein CASSLGGERYEQYF.

V gene TRBV23-1 combines with J gene TRBJ2-1; TRBD2 aligns across 13 bases. TRBV23-1 is reported as an ORF; its role is uncertain. Trimming removed 2 bases from V and 8 bases from J; junction bases left unmatched: 6. The CDR3 consists of 16 residues. The CDR3 sequence: CASSQPGTSGVYEQFF. The CDR3, as DNA: TGCGCCAGCAGTCAACCAGGGACTAGCGGGGTCTATGAGCAGTTCTTC.

CDR3 loop: CASSGTASSYGYTF. In DNA, the CDR3 is TGTGCCAGCAGCGGGACAGCTTCCTCCTATGGCTACACCTTC. The chain joins TRBV9 to TRBJ1-2; TRBD1 is a possible D gene (6 bases). V lost 3 bases, J lost 4 bases, and 13 bases lay in between. In germline, CDR1 is SGDLS, CDR2 YYNGEE. The CDR3 covers 14 residues.

The V gene is TRBV7-2, the J gene TRBJ2-1; no firm D call. Germline-derived CDR1 and CDR2 are SGHTA and FQGNSA. Trimming removed 5 bases from V and 6 bases from J, with 8 bases in between. The CDR3 has 12 amino acids. CDR3 in amino acids: CASSLDANEQFF. The DNA of the CDR3 is TGTGCCAGCAGCCTTGACGCCAATGAGCAGTTCTTC.

In its sample, this clonotype was seen once. V and J are TRBV7-3 and TRBJ1-2, with 7 bases aligning to TRBD1. Looked up from germline, CDR1 is SGHTA and CDR2 is FQGTGA. CDR3 size: 13 residues. Trimming cost V 5 bases and J 7 bases; bases outside gene matches: 7. CDR3 region: CASSDQGEGGYTF. Written as DNA, the CDR3 is TGTGCCAGCAGCGATCAGGGGGAGGGTGGCTACACCTTC. The full variable domain, rest sourced from reference TRBV7-3 and TRBJ1-2, is GAGVSQTPSNKVTEKGKYVELRCDPISGHTALYWYRQSLGQGPEFLIYFQGTGAADDSGLPNDRFFAVRPEGSVSTLKIQRTERGDSAVYLCASSDQGEGGYTFGSGTRLTVV.

The chain employs TRBV20-1 and TRBJ1-2; D perhaps matches TRBD1 (6 bases). This CDR3 has 14 amino acids. Per germline, CDR1 DFQATT and CDR2 SNEGSKA (reference sequence). The V gene lost 2 bases and the J gene lost 2 bases, with 12 bases spanning the gap. The DNA for the CDR3 is TGCAGTGCTAGATCGGGTCAGGGGAACTATGGCTACACCTTC. Translating gives CSARSGQGNYGYTF.

The chain uses TRBV9 and TRBJ2-2, with TRBD2 as a possible D gene (9 bases). Trimming stripped 4 bases from V and 8 bases from J, with 21 bases between. The CDR3 covers 16 residues. The V gene's germline CDR1 is SGDLS and CDR2 YYNGEE. The CDR3 spells CASSPRLADRVGELFF. The CDR3 DNA reads as TGTGCCAGCAGCCCTAGACTAGCGGACAGGGTTGGGGAGCTGTTTTTT. The full variable domain, rest sourced from reference TRBV9 and TRBJ2-2, is DSGVTQTPKHLITATGQRVTLRCSPRSGDLSVYWYQQSLDQGLQFLIQYYNGEERAKGNILERFSAQQFPDLHSELNLSSLELGDSALYFCASSPRLADRVGELFFGEGSRLTVL.

The chain recombines TRBV2 with TRBJ2-7; a weak D match, TRBD1 (5 bases). Germline CDR1 is SNHLY and CDR2 is FYNNEI. CDR3 length: 13 residues. V was trimmed by 8 bases and J by 3 bases, leaving 14 bases between them. The CDR3 reads CASGGGHLYEQYF. The CDR3 DNA sequence: TGTGCCAGCGGCGGTGGACACCTCTACGAGCAGTACTTC.

The V and J genes are TRBV3-1 and TRBJ2-7, with D tentatively TRBD2 (5 bases). CDR1 is LGHDT, CDR2 YNNKEL, per germline (reference sequence). This CDR3 is 12 amino acids long. The V end lost 4 bases, the J end lost 12 bases, and 16 bases lay between the germline ends. The DNA for the CDR3 is TGTGCCAGCAGCCCCTCCTCCGGGGATTTGTACTTC. It codes for CASSPSSGDLYF.

V usage is TRBV24-1 and J usage is TRBJ2-1, with a possible D match to TRBD1 (6 bases). V lost 7 bases to trimming and J lost 6 bases, with 12 bases between them. The CDR3 contains 13 residues. Per the germline V gene, CDR1 is KGHDR and CDR2 is SFDVKD. The CDR3 loop is CATRAGVGNEQFF. The CDR3 DNA is TGTGCCACCAGGGCAGGGGTGGGCAATGAGCAGTTCTTC.

The CDR3 bases are TGCGCCAGCAGCTTTATCGTCGGGGAGCTGTTTTTT. Protein sequence: CASSFIVGELFF. The chain combines TRBV5-1 with TRBJ2-2; D is uncertain. V dropped 2 bases and J dropped 7 bases, with 6 bases sitting between them. There are 12 residues in the CDR3. From germline, CDR1 is SGHRS and CDR2 YFSETQ.

J is TRBJ2-5 and V is TRBV12-3 or TRBV12-4; 10 bases match TRBD2. The CDR3 contains 16 residues. The V and J ends lost 4 bases and 5 bases, in that order; junction bases with no gene match: 10. CDR3 sequence: CASSSSLAGGMETQYF. The CDR3 coding sequence is TGTGCCAGCAGTTCCTCATTAGCGGGAGGAATGGAGACCCAGTACTTC.

V and J are TRBV15 and TRBJ2-5, with D tentatively TRBD2 (6 bases). V lost 3 bases, J lost 2 bases, and 13 bases lay in between. This CDR3 is built from 15 residues. CDR1 LNHNV and CDR2 YYDKDF come from the germline V gene (reference sequence). The CDR3 region has the DNA TGTGCCACCAGCAGTCTTTTCGGGGGTCAAGAGACCCAGTACTTC. Translating gives CATSSLFGGQETQYF.

The rearrangement links TRBV3-1 to TRBJ2-7, with D unclear. V dropped 3 bases and J dropped 6 bases, with 12 bases sitting between them. The CDR3 extends over 13 amino acids. Germline CDR1 LGHDT, CDR2 YNNKEL (reference sequence). The chain's CDR3 is CASSHPGPGEQYF. Written as DNA, the CDR3 is TGTGCCAGCAGCCACCCGGGTCCAGGCGAGCAGTACTTC.

This sequence joins TRBV29-1 and TRBJ2-5, with 7 bases that match TRBD2. The CDR3 is 15 residues long. The junction had 14 bases not matched to a gene; V was cut back by 7 bases and J by 3 bases. Germline V gene data show CDR1 as SQVTM and CDR2 as ANQGSEA. DNA of the CDR3: TGCAGCGGACAGCCTCGGGAGGTAATGGAAGAGACCCAGTACTTC. Protein: CSGQPREVMEETQYF.

V and J are TRBV29-1 and TRBJ2-3; 9 bases agree with TRBD2. The junction had 10 bases not matched to a gene; V was cut back by 4 bases and J by 2 bases. Germline V gene data show CDR1 as SQVTM and CDR2 as ANQGSEA. This CDR3 comprises 16 residues. The CDR3, as DNA: TGCAGCGTTGCTCCTATAGCGGGGGTTACCACAGATACGCAGTATTTT. Its protein is CSVAPIAGVTTDTQYF.

The J gene is TRBJ2-6, the V gene TRBV27; perhaps TRBD2 as D (6 bases). The CDR3 totals 16 residues. Germline assignment: CDR1 MNHEY and CDR2 SMNVEV (reference sequence). V was cut by 2 bases and J by 0 bases, with 8 bases left in between. Here the CDR3 DNA reads TGTGCCAGCAGTTTAGCGGGGACCTCTGGGGCCAACGTCCTGACTTTC. Residues: CASSLAGTSGANVLTF.